This is a list of T cell receptor beta chains from one sample in a study of control samples from healthy donors and cancer patients. TCRdb keeps only in-frame clones here, not all; method: immunoSEQ multiplex PCR. There are 150,000 to 200,000 clones in the sample; 75% to 95% occur only once, and roughly 2% lies in the top ten. Sequencing input: blood. These receptors were obtained from a woman in her 40s in good health. CDR3s include the opening cysteine and the closing phenylalanine or tryptophan. D genes are given only for firm matches. Clone size is shown for a subset of rows, as once, few, many or a class of expanded clone.

once,.,TRBV11-2,TRBJ2-1,CASSLGGAEQFF,TGTGCCAGCAGCTTAGGGGGCGCTGAGCAGTTCTTC
.,.,TRBV4-1,TRBJ1-2,CASSQAQPFTNYGYTF,TGCGCCAGCAGCCAAGCTCAACCTTTCACAAACTATGGCTACACCTTC
.,.,TRBV2,TRBJ2-1,CASVEGTTSYNEQFF,TGTGCCAGCGTAGAGGGCACTACCTCCTACAATGAGCAGTTCTTC
.,TRBD1,TRBV4-1,TRBJ1-5,CASSQGTGANQPQHF,TGCGCCAGCAGCCAAGGGACAGGGGCCAATCAGCCCCAGCATTTT
.,.,TRBV3-1/TRBV3-2,TRBJ2-7,CASSQDMMNRAYEQYF,TGTGCCAGCAGCCAAGATATGATGAACCGAGCCTACGAGCAGTACTTC
.,.,TRBV20-1,TRBJ2-1,CSAREIHEQFF,TGCAGTGCTAGAGAAATCCATGAGCAGTTCTTC
.,.,TRBV6-5,TRBJ2-7,CASSRRGGEQYF,TGTGCCAGCAGTCGGAGGGGCGGCGAGCAGTACTTC
.,TRBD1,TRBV18,TRBJ2-5,CASSLNRGRASTETQYF,TGTGCCAGCTCACTAAACAGGGGAAGGGCCTCCACTGAGACCCAGTACTTC
.,.,TRBV7-2,TRBJ2-4,CASSSPGRKNIQYF,TGTGCCAGCAGCTCGCCGGGACGGAAAAACATTCAGTACTTC
.,TRBD1,TRBV7-6,TRBJ2-1,CASSPKTGGFDDEQFF,TGTGCCAGCAGCCCTAAGACAGGGGGCTTTGACGATGAGCAGTTCTTC
.,.,TRBV14,TRBJ1-1,CASSQDSWYTEAFF,TGTGCCAGCAGCCAAGATTCATGGTACACTGAAGCTTTCTTT
few,.,TRBV5-4,TRBJ1-6,CASSEDVGRALHF,TGTGCCAGCAGTGAGGACGTTGGCAGGGCCCTCCACTTT
.,TRBD2,TRBV2,TRBJ2-1,CASKSAGGPNEQFF,TGTGCCAGCAAGTCGGCGGGGGGGCCCAATGAGCAGTTCTTC
.,.,TRBV7-2,TRBJ1-2,CASSLGGAANYGYTF,TGTGCCAGCAGCTTAGGAGGGGCAGCTAACTATGGCTACACCTTC
.,.,TRBV4-1,TRBJ1-5,CASSGGETSNQPQHF,TGCGCCAGCAGCGGAGGGGAGACTAGCAATCAGCCCCAGCATTTT
.,TRBD1,TRBV24-1,TRBJ2-1,CATSDPRTGDNEQFF,TGTGCCACCAGTGACCCTCGGACAGGGGACAATGAGCAGTTCTTC
few,TRBD2,TRBV2,TRBJ2-3,CASSSGGSPNTQYF,TGTGCCAGCTCTAGCGGGGGGTCCCCAAATACGCAGTATTTT
.,TRBD1,TRBV28,TRBJ1-4,CASSLPTGQLPFF,TGTGCCAGCAGTTTACCCACGGGACAGCTCCCTTTTTTT
.,.,TRBV10-3,TRBJ2-3,CAIARPAPGRSPTDTQYF,TGTGCCATCGCCAGACCAGCCCCGGGACGGAGCCCCACAGATACGCAGTATTTT
.,.,TRBV11-2,TRBJ2-2,CASSHPGSSGELFF,TGTGCCAGCAGCCACCCCGGTTCTTCCGGGGAGCTGTTTTTT
.,.,TRBV10-2,TRBJ2-5,CASSDHGLPQETQYF,TGCGCCAGCAGTGACCACGGGCTCCCCCAAGAGACCCAGTACTTC
.,TRBD1,TRBV28,TRBJ1-1,CASSLSNVPGQGVRFF,TGTGCCAGCAGTTTATCTAATGTACCGGGACAGGGGGTCCGTTTCTTT
.,.,TRBV27,TRBJ2-5,CASTPQGGVGTQYF,TGTGCCAGCACCCCCCAGGGCGGGGTAGGTACCCAGTACTTC
.,TRBD2,TRBV24-1,TRBJ2-3,CATSDFRLSLAERTDTQYF,TGTGCCACCAGTGATTTTCGGCTTTCACTAGCGGAAAGGACAGATACGCAGTATTTT